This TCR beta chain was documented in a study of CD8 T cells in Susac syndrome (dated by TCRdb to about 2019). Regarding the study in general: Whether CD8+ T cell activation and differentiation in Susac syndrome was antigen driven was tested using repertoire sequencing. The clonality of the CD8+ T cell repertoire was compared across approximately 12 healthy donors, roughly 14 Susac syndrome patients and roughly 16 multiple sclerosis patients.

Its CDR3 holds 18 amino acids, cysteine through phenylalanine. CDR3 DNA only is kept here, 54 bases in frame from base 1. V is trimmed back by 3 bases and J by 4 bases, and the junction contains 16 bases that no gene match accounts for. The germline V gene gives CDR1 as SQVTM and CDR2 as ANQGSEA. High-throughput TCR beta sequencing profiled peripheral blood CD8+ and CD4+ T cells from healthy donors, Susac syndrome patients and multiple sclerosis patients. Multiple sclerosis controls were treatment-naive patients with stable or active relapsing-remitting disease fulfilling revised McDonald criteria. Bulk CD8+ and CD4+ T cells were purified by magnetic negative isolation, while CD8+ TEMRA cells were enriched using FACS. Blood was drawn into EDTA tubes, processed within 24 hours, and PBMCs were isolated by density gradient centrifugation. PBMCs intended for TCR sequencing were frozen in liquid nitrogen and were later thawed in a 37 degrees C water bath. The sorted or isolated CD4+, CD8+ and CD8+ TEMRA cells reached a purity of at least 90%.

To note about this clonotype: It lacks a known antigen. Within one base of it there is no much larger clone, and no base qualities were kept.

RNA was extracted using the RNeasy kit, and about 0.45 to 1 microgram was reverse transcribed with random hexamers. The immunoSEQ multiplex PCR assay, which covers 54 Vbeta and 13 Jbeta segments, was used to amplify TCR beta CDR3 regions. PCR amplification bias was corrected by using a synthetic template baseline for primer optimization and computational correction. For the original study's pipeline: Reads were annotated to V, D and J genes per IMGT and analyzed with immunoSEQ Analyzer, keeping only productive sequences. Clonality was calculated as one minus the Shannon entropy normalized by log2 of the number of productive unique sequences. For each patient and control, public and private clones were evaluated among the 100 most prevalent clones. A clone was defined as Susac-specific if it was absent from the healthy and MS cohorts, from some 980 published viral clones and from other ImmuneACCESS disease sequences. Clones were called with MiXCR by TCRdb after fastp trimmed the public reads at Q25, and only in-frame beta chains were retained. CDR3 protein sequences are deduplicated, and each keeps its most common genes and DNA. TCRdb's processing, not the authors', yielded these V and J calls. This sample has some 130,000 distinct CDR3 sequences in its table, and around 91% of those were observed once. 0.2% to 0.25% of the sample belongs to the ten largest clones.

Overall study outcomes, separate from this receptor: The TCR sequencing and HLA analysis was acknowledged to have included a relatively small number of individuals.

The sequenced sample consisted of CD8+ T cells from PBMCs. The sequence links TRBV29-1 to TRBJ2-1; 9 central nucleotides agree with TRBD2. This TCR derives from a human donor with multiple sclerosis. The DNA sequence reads TGCAGCGTTGAGTTTTTGACTGTAGCGGGAGTGGGTTACAATGAGCAGTTCTTC. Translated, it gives CSVEFLTVAGVGYNEQFF.